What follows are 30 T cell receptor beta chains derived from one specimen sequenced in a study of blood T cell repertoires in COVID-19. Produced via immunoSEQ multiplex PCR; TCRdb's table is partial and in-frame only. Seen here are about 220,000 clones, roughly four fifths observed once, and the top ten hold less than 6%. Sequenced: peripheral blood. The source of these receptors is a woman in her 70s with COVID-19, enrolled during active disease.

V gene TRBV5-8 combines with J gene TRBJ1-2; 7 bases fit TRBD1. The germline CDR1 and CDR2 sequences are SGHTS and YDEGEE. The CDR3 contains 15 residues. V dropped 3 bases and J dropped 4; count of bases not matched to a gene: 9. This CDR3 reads CASSSEGTAVYGYTF. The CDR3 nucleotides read TGTGCCAGCAGCTCTGAAGGGACAGCCGTCTATGGCTACACCTTC.

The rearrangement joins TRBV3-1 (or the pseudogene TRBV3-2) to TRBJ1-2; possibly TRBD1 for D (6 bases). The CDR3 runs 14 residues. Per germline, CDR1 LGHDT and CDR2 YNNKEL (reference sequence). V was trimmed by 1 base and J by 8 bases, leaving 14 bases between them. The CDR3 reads CASSQGRGAVGYTF. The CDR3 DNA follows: TGTGCCAGCAGCCAAGGTCGGGGGGCGGTCGGCTACACCTTC.

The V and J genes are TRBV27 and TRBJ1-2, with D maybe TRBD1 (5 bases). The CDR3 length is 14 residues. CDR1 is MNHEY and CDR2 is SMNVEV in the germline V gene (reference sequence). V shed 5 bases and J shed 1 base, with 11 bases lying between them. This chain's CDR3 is CASSPLGLNYGYTF. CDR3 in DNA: TGTGCCAGCAGTCCGCTGGGACTTAACTATGGCTACACCTTC.

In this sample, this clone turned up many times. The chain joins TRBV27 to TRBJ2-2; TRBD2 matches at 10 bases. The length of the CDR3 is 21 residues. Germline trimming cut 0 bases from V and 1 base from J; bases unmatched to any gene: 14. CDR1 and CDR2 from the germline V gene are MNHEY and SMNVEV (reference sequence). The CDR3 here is CASSLSPLASGSRKNTGELFF. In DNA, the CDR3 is TGTGCCAGCAGTTTATCTCCCCTGGCTAGCGGGAGTAGGAAGAACACCGGGGAGCTGTTTTTT.

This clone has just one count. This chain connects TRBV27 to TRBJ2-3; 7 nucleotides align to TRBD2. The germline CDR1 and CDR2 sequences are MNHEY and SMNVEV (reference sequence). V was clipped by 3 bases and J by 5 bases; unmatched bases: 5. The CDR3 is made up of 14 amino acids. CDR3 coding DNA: TGTGCCAGCAGTTTCCGGGGGGTCGGAGATACGCAGTATTTT. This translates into CASSFRGVGDTQYF.

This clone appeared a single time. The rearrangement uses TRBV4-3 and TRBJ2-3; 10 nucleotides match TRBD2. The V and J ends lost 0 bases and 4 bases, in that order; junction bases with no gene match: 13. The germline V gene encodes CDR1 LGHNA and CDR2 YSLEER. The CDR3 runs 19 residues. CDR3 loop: CASSQDLAGGSTGSDTQYF. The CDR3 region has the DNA TGCGCCAGCAGCCAAGACTTAGCGGGAGGTTCAACAGGGTCAGATACGCAGTATTTT.

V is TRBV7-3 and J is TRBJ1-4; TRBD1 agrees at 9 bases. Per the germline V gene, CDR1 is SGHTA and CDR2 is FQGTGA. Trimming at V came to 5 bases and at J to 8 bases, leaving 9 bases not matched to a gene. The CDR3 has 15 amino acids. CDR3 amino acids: CASSTYRGPEEKLFF. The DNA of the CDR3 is TGTGCCAGCAGCACCTACAGGGGGCCGGAGGAAAAACTGTTTTTT.

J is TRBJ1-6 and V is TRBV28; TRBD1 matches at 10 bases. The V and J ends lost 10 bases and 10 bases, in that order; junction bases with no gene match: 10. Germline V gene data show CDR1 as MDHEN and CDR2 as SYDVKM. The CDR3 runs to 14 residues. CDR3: CAIKGTGANSPLHF. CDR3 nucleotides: TGTGCCATCAAAGGGACAGGGGCAAACTCACCCCTCCACTTT.

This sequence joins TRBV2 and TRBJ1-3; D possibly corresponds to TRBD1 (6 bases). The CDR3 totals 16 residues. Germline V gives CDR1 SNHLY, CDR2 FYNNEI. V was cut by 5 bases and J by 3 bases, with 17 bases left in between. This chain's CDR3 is CASSPTGPRGGNTIYF. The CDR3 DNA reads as TGTGCCAGCAGTCCCACAGGGCCTAGAGGTGGAAACACCATATATTTT.

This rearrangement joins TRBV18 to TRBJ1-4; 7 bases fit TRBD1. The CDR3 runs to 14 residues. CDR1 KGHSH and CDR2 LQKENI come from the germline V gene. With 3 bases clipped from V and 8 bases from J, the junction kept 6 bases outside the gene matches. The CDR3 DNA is TGTGCCAGCTCACCTCAGGGGGGCGGAGAAAAACTGTTTTTT. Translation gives CASSPQGGGEKLFF.

CDR3 bases: TGTGCCACCCTTAGACAGGGGGACTCCTCTGGGGCCAACGTCCTGACTTTC. Translated, it gives CATLRQGDSSGANVLTF. The chain couples TRBV28 to TRBJ2-6; 9 positions agree with TRBD1. J was trimmed by 0 bases and V by 10 bases; bases with no gene match: 10. The germline V gene encodes CDR1 MDHEN and CDR2 SYDVKM. This CDR3 spans 17 amino acids. The full variable domain, in which reference TRBV28 and TRBJ2-6 provide the parts outside the CDR3, is DVKVTQSSRYLVKRTGEKVFLECVQDMDHENMFWYRQDPGLGLRLIYFSYDVKMKEKGDIPEGYSVSREKKERFSLILESASTNQTSMYLCATLRQGDSSGANVLTFGAGSRLTVL.

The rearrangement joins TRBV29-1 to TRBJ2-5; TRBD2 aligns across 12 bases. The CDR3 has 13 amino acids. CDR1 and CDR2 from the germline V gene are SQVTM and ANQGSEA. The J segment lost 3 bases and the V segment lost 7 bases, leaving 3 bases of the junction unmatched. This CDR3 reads CSAWTSGKETQYF. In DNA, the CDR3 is TGCAGCGCCTGGACTAGCGGGAAAGAGACCCAGTACTTC. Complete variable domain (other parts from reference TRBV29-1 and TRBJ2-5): SAVISQKPSRDICQRGTSLTIQCQVDSQVTMMFWYRQQPGQSLTLIATANQGSEATYESGFVIDKFPISRPNLTFSTLTVSNMSPEDSSIYLCSAWTSGKETQYFGPGTRLLVL.

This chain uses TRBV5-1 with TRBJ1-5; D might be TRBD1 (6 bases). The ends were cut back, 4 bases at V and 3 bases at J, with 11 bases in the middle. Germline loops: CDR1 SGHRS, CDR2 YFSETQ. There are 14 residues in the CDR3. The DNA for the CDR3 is TGCGCCAGCAGCCCGGACAGTTACAATCAGCCCCAGCATTTT. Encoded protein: CASSPDSYNQPQHF.

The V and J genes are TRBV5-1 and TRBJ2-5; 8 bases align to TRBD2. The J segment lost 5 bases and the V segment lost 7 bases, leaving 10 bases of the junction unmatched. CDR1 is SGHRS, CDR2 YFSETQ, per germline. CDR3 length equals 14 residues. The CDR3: CASGSGRLYETQYF. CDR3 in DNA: TGCGCCAGCGGCAGCGGGAGACTATATGAGACCCAGTACTTC.

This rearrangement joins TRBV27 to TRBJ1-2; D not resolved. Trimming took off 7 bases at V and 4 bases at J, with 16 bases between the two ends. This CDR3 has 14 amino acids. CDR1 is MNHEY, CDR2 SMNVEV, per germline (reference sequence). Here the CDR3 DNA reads TGTGCCAGCAAGAGTCGAGGTTATGGCTATGGCTACACCTTC. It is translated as CASKSRGYGYGYTF.

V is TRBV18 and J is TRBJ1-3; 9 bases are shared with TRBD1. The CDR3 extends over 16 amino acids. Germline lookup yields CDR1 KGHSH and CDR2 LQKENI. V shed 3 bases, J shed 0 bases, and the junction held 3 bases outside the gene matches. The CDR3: CASSPGQGPSGNTIYF. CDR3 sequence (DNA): TGTGCCAGCTCACCGGGACAGGGCCCCTCTGGAAACACCATATATTTT.

Written as DNA, the CDR3 is TGTGCCAGCAGTTTGACAGGGCAGGGCTATGGCTACACCTTC. Its protein product is CASSLTGQGYGYTF. The chain uses TRBV28 and TRBJ1-2; 7 nucleotides agree with TRBD1. Per germline, CDR1 MDHEN and CDR2 SYDVKM. V was clipped by 3 bases and J by 4 bases; unmatched bases: 5. The CDR3 covers 14 residues.

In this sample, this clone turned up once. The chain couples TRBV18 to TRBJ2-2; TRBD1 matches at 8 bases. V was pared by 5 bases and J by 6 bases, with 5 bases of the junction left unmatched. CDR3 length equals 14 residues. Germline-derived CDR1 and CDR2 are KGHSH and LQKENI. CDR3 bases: TGTGCCAGCTCAGCGGACAGGGACCCCGGGGAGCTGTTTTTT. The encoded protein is CASSADRDPGELFF.

The CDR3 is CASSFQEAGGVETQYF. Here the CDR3 DNA reads TGTGCCAGCAGTTTCCAGGAGGCAGGGGGCGTTGAGACCCAGTACTTC. This chain joins TRBV28 and TRBJ2-5; TRBD1 agrees at 8 bases. CDR3 size: 16 residues. Germline loops: CDR1 MDHEN, CDR2 SYDVKM. V was clipped by 3 bases and J by 5 bases; unmatched bases: 11.

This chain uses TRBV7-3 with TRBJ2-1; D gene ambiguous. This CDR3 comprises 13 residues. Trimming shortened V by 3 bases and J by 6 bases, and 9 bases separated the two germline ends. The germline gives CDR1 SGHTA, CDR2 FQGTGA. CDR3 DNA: TGTGCCAGCAGCTTGGGCCCCAGCAATGAGCAGTTCTTC. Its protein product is CASSLGPSNEQFF.

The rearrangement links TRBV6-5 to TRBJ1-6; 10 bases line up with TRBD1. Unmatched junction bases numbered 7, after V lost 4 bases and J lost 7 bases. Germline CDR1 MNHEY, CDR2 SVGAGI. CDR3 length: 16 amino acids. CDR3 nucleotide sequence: TGTGCCAGCAGTTTCCGGCGGACAGGGGGAAATTCACCCCTCCACTTT. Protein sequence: CASSFRRTGGNSPLHF.

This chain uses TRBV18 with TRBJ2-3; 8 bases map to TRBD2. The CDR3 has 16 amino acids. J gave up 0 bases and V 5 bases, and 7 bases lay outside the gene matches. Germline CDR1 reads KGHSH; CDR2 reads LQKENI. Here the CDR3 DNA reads TGTGCCAGCTCATATGGATTAGCGGGGAGCACAGATACGCAGTATTTT. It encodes CASSYGLAGSTDTQYF.

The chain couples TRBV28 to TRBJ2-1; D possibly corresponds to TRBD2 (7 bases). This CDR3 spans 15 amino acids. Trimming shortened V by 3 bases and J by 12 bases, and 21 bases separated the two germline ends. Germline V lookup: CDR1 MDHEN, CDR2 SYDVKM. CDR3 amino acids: CASSFWAAGQNPQFF. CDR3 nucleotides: TGTGCCAGCAGTTTCTGGGCAGCGGGACAAAACCCGCAGTTCTTC.

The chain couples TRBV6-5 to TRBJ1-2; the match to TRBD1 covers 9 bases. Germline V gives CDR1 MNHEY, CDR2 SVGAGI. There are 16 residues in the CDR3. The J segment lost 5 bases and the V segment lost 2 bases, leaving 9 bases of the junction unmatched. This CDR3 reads CASSYLGQGGGYGYTF. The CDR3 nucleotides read TGTGCCAGCAGTTACCTGGGACAGGGTGGGGGATATGGCTACACCTTC.

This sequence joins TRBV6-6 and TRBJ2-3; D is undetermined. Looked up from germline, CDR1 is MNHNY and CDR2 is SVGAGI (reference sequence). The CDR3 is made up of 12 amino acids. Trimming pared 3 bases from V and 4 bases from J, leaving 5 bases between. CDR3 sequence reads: CASSYISDTQYF. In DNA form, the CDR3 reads TGTGCCAGCAGTTATATCTCAGATACGCAGTATTTT.

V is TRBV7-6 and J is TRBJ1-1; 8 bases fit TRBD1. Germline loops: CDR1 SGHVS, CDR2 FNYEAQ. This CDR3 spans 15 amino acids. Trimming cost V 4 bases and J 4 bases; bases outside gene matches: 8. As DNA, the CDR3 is TGTGCCAGCAGCTACTGGGACAGGAGGGGCACTGAAGCTTTCTTT. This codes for CASSYWDRRGTEAFF.

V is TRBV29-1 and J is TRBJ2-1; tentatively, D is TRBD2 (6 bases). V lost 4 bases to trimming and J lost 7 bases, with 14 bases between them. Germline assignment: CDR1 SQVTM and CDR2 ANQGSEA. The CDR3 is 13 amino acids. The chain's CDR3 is CSVGWGLINEQFF. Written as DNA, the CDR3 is TGCAGCGTTGGCTGGGGACTTATTAATGAGCAGTTCTTC.

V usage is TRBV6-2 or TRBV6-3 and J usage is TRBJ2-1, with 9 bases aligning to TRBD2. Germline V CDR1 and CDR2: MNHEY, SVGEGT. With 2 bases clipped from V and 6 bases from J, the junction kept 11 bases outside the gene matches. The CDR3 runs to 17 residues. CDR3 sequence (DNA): TGTGCCAGCAGTTACCCTCCAGAGGGCGGGAGGGCCAATGAGCAGTTCTTC. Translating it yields CASSYPPEGGRANEQFF.

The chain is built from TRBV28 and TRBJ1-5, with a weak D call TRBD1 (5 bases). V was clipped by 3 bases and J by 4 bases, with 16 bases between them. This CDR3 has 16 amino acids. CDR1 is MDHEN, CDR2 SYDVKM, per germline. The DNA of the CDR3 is TGTGCCAGCAGTTTGCTCCGCAGGGATGGGAATCAGCCCCAGCATTTT. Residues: CASSLLRRDGNQPQHF.

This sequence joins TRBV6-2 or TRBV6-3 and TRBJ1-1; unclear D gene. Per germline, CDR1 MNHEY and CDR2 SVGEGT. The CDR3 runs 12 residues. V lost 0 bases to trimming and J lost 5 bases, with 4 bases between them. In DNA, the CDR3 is TGTGCCAGCAGTTACTCGACAACTGAAGCTTTCTTT. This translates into CASSYSTTEAFF.